This record concerns one TCR beta chain sequence. Clinical history as reported by participants underpinned cohort assignment. Symptom resolution, clearance, or two negative PCRs marked the recovered donors of Cohort 3. The record originates from a study of blood T cell repertoires in COVID-19. Overall study: PBMCs, B-cell-depleted T cells, or T cells were the source of the cDNA or gDNA that made up the material.

In the authors' workflow: Amplification of reference gene primers provided the estimated nucleated cell counts. Data came from immunoSEQ multiplex PCR; TCRdb stores just in-frame clones and leaves some out. The V and J calls and clone size come from that table; D and trimming were worked out from the DNA. Seen here are about 180,000 clones, approximately 85% observed once, and the top ten hold roughly 6%. The germline CDR1 and CDR2 sequences are MGHRA and YSYEKL. The CDR3 contains 16 residues. V was trimmed by 1 base and J by 3 bases, leaving 16 bases between them. The sequence was obtained from a man aged 40-49 years who had recovered from COVID-19. The specimen sequenced was PBMCs or T cells enriched from blood (not recorded which). The chain links TRBV4-1 to TRBJ2-7; a weak D match, TRBD1 (6 bases). CDR3 bases: TGCGCCAGCAGCCAAGTAATTGGACAGAAGAACTACGAGCAGTACTTC. Encoded protein: CASSQVIGQKNYEQYF.